The 30 T cell receptor beta chains presented below share a single source sample, sequenced in a study of T cells in Graves' hyperthyroidism and ophthalmopathy. RNA transcripts provided the source from which TCR beta CDR3 regions were amplified. HTBI primers drove first-round RT-PCR of the TCR CDR3. TCRdb re-called the multiplex PCR reads through MiXCR, storing one row per CDR3 protein. The data show approximately 620,000 distinct CDR3 sequences, roughly 16% seen once. Sequenced sample: blood. These receptors all stem from a woman aged 40 to 49 with Graves' ophthalmopathy.

This clonotype was observed many times. The rearrangement links TRBV30 to TRBJ1-2, with 8 positions matching TRBD1. The CDR3 length is 15 residues. CDR1 is GTSNPN, CDR2 SVGIG, per germline (reference sequence). V shed 5 bases and J 4 bases; nucleotides not matched to a gene: 12. CDR3 nucleotides: TGTGCCTGGGAGGAGACAGGGGCGACCGCCTATGGCTACACCTTC. Protein sequence: CAWEETGATAYGYTF.

The chain carries TRBV7-2 and TRBJ2-5; D is perhaps TRBD1 or TRBD2 (5 bases each). Germline V CDR1 and CDR2: SGHTA, FQGNSA. The V gene lost 4 bases and the J gene lost 5 bases, with 23 bases spanning the gap. This CDR3 is built from 17 residues. CDR3 loop: CASSWGPNTGELETQYF. In DNA, the CDR3 is TGTGCCAGCAGCTGGGGACCCAACACCGGGGAGCTGGAGACCCAGTACTTC.

This clonotype appeared many times. The rearrangement joins TRBV11-3 to TRBJ1-1; D uncertain. V was clipped by 1 base and J by 6 bases, with 9 bases between them. This CDR3 has 13 residues. Germline V lookup: CDR1 SGHNT, CDR2 YENEEA. The CDR3 sequence is CASSLVSESEAFF. The CDR3, as DNA: TGTGCCAGCAGCTTAGTGTCAGAATCTGAAGCTTTCTTT.

This clonotype was picked up many times. The V and J genes are TRBV12-3 or TRBV12-4 and TRBJ1-5; D gene ambiguous. This CDR3 has 13 amino acids. V shed 3 bases and J shed 5 bases, with 8 bases lying between them. CDR3 nucleotides: TGTGCCAGCAGTTTTTCTTTGGATCAGCCCCAGCATTTT. Its translation is CASSFSLDQPQHF.

This clonotype was seen a few times. V and J are TRBV6-1 and TRBJ1-2; TRBD1 aligns across 12 bases. J was trimmed by 7 bases and V by 6 bases; bases with no gene match: 9. Germline V gene lookup returns CDR1 MNHNS and CDR2 SASEGT. There are 15 residues in the CDR3. The CDR3 DNA is TGTGCCAGCAGCCGGGACAGGGGGCAACCGACTGGCTACACCTTC. It yields the protein CASSRDRGQPTGYTF.

Only a few counts were recorded for this clonotype. The V call is TRBV4-2, the J call TRBJ2-3; D possibly corresponds to TRBD2 (6 bases). The CDR3 is made up of 14 amino acids. V dropped 8 bases and J dropped 3 bases, with 15 bases sitting between them. The V gene's germline CDR1 is LGHNA and CDR2 YNFKEQ. CDR3 sequence: CASGSRGVTDTQYF. For the CDR3, the DNA is TGTGCCAGCGGGTCGCGGGGCGTTACAGATACGCAGTATTTT.

This clonotype was detected ten times or more. J is TRBJ2-1 and V is TRBV20-1, with TRBD2 matching over 11 bases. Germline loops: CDR1 DFQATT, CDR2 SNEGSKA (reference sequence). The length of the CDR3 is 15 residues. V was pared by 6 bases and J by 3 bases, with 7 bases of the junction left unmatched. The CDR3 spells CSAKLAGVNYNEQFF. CDR3 sequence (DNA): TGCAGTGCAAAACTAGCGGGAGTGAACTACAATGAGCAGTTCTTC.

The J gene is TRBJ1-2, the V gene TRBV7-9; D is possibly TRBD1 (5 bases). Trimming left V 1 base short and J 0 bases short, with 9 bases between. The CDR3 is made up of 15 amino acids. Germline V CDR1 and CDR2: SEHNR, FQNEAQ (reference sequence). CDR3 coding DNA: TGTGCCAGCAGCTTAGGGCAGGGAACTAACTATGGCTACACCTTC. Translated: CASSLGQGTNYGYTF.

In its sample, this clonotype was seen a few times. The gene calls are TRBV7-9 and TRBJ2-7; 8 bases align to TRBD1. With V trimmed by 2 bases and J by 4 bases, 7 bases remained unmatched. CDR1 is SEHNR, CDR2 FQNEAQ, per germline (reference sequence). The CDR3 runs to 15 residues. The CDR3 nucleotides read TGTGCCAGCAGCTTATACCGGACAGGGTTTTACGAGCAGTACTTC. It is translated as CASSLYRTGFYEQYF.

The V call is TRBV7-2, the J call TRBJ2-1, with D perhaps TRBD2 (6 bases). The CDR3 length is 14 residues. V was shortened by 3 bases and J by 4 bases, with 10 bases between the two germline ends. The germline gives CDR1 SGHTA, CDR2 FQGNSA. In DNA form, the CDR3 reads TGTGCCAGCAGCTTTTTCGGGGGATACAATGAGCAGTTCTTC. Translation: CASSFFGGYNEQFF.

This sequence joins TRBV12-3 or TRBV12-4 and TRBJ2-7; TRBD1 might be the D (6 bases). V was pared by 4 bases and J by 7 bases, with 23 bases between. The length of the CDR3 is 16 residues. The chain's CDR3 is CASSCRDTDFGSEQYF. The CDR3 DNA reads TGTGCCAGCAGTTGCCGGGACACGGACTTTGGTAGTGAGCAGTACTTC.

This clonotype has at least ten counts. An end of the junction does not agree with germline; a read error may underlie this. The J gene is TRBJ1-6, the V gene TRBV6-5, with D hard to call. Germline loops: CDR1 MNHEY, CDR2 SVGAGI. This CDR3 is 15 amino acids long. CDR3 nucleotides: TGTGCCAGCACTTACAGTACTACCTATAATTCACCCCTCCACTTT. Residues: CASTYSTTYNSPLHF.

This clonotype was seen a few times. The V gene is TRBV4-1, the J gene TRBJ2-6; D ambiguous. Germline-derived CDR1 and CDR2 are MGHRA and YSYEKL. This CDR3 has 17 residues. V lost 1 base to trimming and J lost 4 bases, with 14 bases between them. CDR3 region: CASSQGGLIDGANVLTF. In DNA, the CDR3 is TGCGCCAGCAGCCAAGGTGGATTGATAGACGGGGCCAACGTCCTGACTTTC.

This clonotype came up many times. The chain uses TRBV3-1 and TRBJ2-1; D possibly matches TRBD1 or TRBD2 (5 bases each). Germline values: CDR1 LGHDT, CDR2 YNNKEL (reference sequence). CDR3 length: 14 residues. Trimming took 4 bases from V and 9 from J, leaving 16 bases between them. The CDR3 is CASSPSVGAGEQFF. CDR3 DNA: TGTGCCAGCAGCCCCTCTGTTGGGGCGGGTGAGCAGTTCTTC.

The sample holds a few counts of this clonotype. The chain joins TRBV20-1 to TRBJ2-2; possible D gene TRBD2, 5 bases. The V end was cut by 5 bases, the J end by 7 bases, with 17 bases between. This CDR3 region has 14 residues. Germline loops: CDR1 DFQATT, CDR2 SNEGSKA (reference sequence). The CDR3 bases are TGCAGTGCTTATCCGGGTCCCGAGGGCGGGGAGCTGTTTTTT. Translated: CSAYPGPEGGELFF.

This clonotype was found many times. The chain is built from TRBV2 and TRBJ1-2; D perhaps matches TRBD1 (5 bases). V was shortened by 5 bases and J by 7 bases, with 14 bases between the two germline ends. The CDR3 contains 13 residues. Germline lookup yields CDR1 SNHLY and CDR2 FYNNEI. The CDR3 DNA reads TGTGCCAGCAGTAGTACCACAGGATCTGGCTACACCTTC. Its protein is CASSSTTGSGYTF.

This clonotype appeared many times. The chain uses TRBV6-1 and TRBJ1-1, with a possible D match to TRBD1 (6 bases). CDR1 MNHNS and CDR2 SASEGT come from the germline V gene. The V end lost 7 bases, the J end lost 8 bases, and 17 bases lay between the germline ends. The CDR3 is 13 residues long. CDR3: CASTKRGGQEAFF. For the CDR3, the DNA is TGTGCCAGCACCAAACGAGGCGGACAGGAAGCTTTCTTT.

This clonotype has a count of ten or more. The J gene is TRBJ1-1, the V gene TRBV11-2, with unresolved D. Germline loops: CDR1 SGHAT, CDR2 FQNNGV. The ends were cut back, 3 bases at V and 1 base at J, with 9 bases in the middle. This CDR3 has 14 amino acids. CDR3 protein: CASSLSIANTEAFF. DNA of the CDR3: TGTGCCAGCAGCTTGAGTATCGCGAACACTGAAGCTTTCTTT.

V and J are TRBV5-1 and TRBJ1-5, with 12 bases aligning to TRBD1. V lost 4 bases, J lost 3 bases, and 14 bases stayed unmatched. The CDR3 has 19 residues. The germline gives CDR1 SGHRS, CDR2 YFSETQ. CDR3 nucleotides: TGCGCCAGCAGCCCCGGGACAGGGGGCACCGGGGAGCACAATCAGCCCCAGCATTTT. This gives the protein CASSPGTGGTGEHNQPQHF.

There are many counts of this clonotype. The chain has TRBV2 and TRBJ2-2; possibly TRBD1 for D (5 bases). Deletions cut 6 bases from V and 2 bases from J, with 10 bases between. This CDR3 is 14 amino acids long. Germline values: CDR1 SNHLY, CDR2 FYNNEI. CDR3 in DNA: TGTGCCAGCAGGAAACAGGAAAACACCGGGGAGCTGTTTTTT. This gives the protein CASRKQENTGELFF.

This clonotype showed up many times. The chain uses TRBV6-1 and TRBJ1-6; D is unresolved. Germline V gene data show CDR1 as MNHNS and CDR2 as SASEGT. Trimming left V 5 bases short and J 10 bases short, with 21 bases between. This CDR3 is 16 amino acids long. The CDR3 DNA follows: TGTGCCAGCAGTCACGGGCAGGCGGCGATTAACTCACCCCTCCACTTT. It translates to CASSHGQAAINSPLHF.

A word on this clonotype: A much bigger clone sits one base away, suggesting this may be a read error. The chain combines TRBV11-3 with TRBJ2-1, with D possibly being TRBD1 (6 bases). Looked up from germline, CDR1 is SGHNT and CDR2 is YENEEA. This CDR3 contains 13 residues. CDR3 residues: CASSLERGNGQFF. Here the CDR3 DNA reads TGTGCCAGCAGCTTAGAGAGGGGGAATGGGCAGTTCTTC.

This clonotype was picked up many times. V and J are TRBV29-1 and TRBJ2-2, with 8 nucleotides matching TRBD1. The CDR3 totals 14 residues. Unmatched junction bases numbered 7, after V lost 6 bases and J lost 4 bases. CDR1 and CDR2 (germline): SQVTM, ANQGSEA. CDR3: CSVKTGEVTGELFF. CDR3 DNA sequence: TGCAGCGTCAAGACAGGGGAAGTCACCGGGGAGCTGTTTTTT.

This clonotype was seen repeatedly, ten times or more. The J gene is TRBJ1-6, the V gene TRBV6-2 or TRBV6-3, with 9 bases matching TRBD1. The CDR3 has 14 amino acids. With 5 bases clipped from V and 7 bases from J, the junction kept 3 bases outside the gene matches. Germline lookup yields CDR1 MNHEY and CDR2 SVGEGT. This CDR3 is CASSRDRENSPLHF. CDR3 in DNA: TGTGCCAGCAGTCGGGACAGGGAGAATTCACCCCTCCACTTT.

V is TRBV6-2 or TRBV6-3 and J is TRBJ2-7; D might be TRBD1 (5 bases). The length of the CDR3 is 15 residues. CDR1 and CDR2 from the germline V gene are MNHEY and SVGEGT. Trimming took 6 bases from V and 0 from J, leaving 15 bases between them. The CDR3: CASRSPDKNSYEQYF. In nucleotides, the CDR3 is TGTGCCAGCAGATCCCCGGACAAGAACTCCTACGAGCAGTACTTC.

This clonotype was seen at least ten times. The rearrangement joins TRBV20-1 to TRBJ2-7, with 10 nucleotides matching TRBD2. V lost 6 bases, J lost 3 bases, and 11 bases stayed unmatched. CDR3 length: 15 residues. Germline V gene lookup returns CDR1 DFQATT and CDR2 SNEGSKA (reference sequence). The CDR3 protein is CSAPLMASGSYEQYF. Here the CDR3 DNA reads TGCAGTGCGCCCCTCATGGCTAGCGGGAGCTACGAGCAGTACTTC.

CDR3 bases: TGCAGCGGACAGAAAATGAACACTGAAGCTTTCTTT. This gives the protein CSGQKMNTEAFF. The chain combines TRBV29-1 with TRBJ1-1; D may be TRBD1 (5 bases). Trimming took 7 bases from V and 0 from J, leaving 9 bases between them. This CDR3 comprises 12 residues. The germline V gene encodes CDR1 SQVTM and CDR2 ANQGSEA.

This clonotype was counted many times. As DNA, the CDR3 is TGTGCCAGCAGTGAATCCGGGACTGGTAGGCCCCAGCATTTT. Translating gives CASSESGTGRPQHF. This sequence joins TRBV2 and TRBJ1-5, with a possible D match to TRBD1 (5 bases). Germline V gene data show CDR1 as SNHLY and CDR2 as FYNNEI. This CDR3 contains 14 residues. V lost 2 bases to trimming and J lost 9 bases, with 14 bases between them.

There are many counts of this clonotype. The CDR3 is CAWSGLLGVTEAFF. The CDR3 bases are TGTGCCTGGAGTGGGCTTTTAGGGGTAACTGAAGCTTTCTTT. This chain connects TRBV30 to TRBJ1-1; tentative D call: TRBD1 (5 bases). V shed 1 base and J shed 5 bases, with 14 bases lying between them. Germline CDR1 is GTSNPN and CDR2 is SVGIG (reference sequence). This CDR3 is 14 amino acids long.

Here the CDR3 reads CSVGVIEAFF. The CDR3 DNA is TGCAGCGTTGGTGTGATTGAAGCTTTCTTT. The V call is TRBV29-1, the J call TRBJ1-1; D not resolved. Germline values: CDR1 SQVTM, CDR2 ANQGSEA. The germline V and J ends were trimmed by 4 bases and 7 bases, with 7 bases remaining between them. The CDR3 totals 10 residues. Looking up the rest from reference TRBV29-1 and TRBJ1-1 gives the full variable domain: SAVISQKPSRDICQRGTSLTIQCQVDSQVTMMFWYRQQPGQSLTLIATANQGSEATYESGFVIDKFPISRPNLTFSTLTVSNMSPEDSSIYLCSVGVIEAFFGQGTRLTVV.